The rows below give T cell receptor beta chains drawn from one sample of a study of beta chain features in type 1 diabetes. TCRdb's copy holds only in-frame clones and misses some; the assay was immunoSEQ multiplex PCR. Among about 650,000 clones, around 12% were seen once, and the ten largest hold around 0.12%. The sample comprised naive CD4+ T cells from blood. The receptor set was obtained from a man under 40 with type 1 diabetes. Each CDR3 is given with its conserved first and last residue. The D gene is left open where the match is weak. Clone size is not always given. Where it is, it says once, few, many or a class for expanded clones.

d_gene	abundance	j_gene	v_gene	CDR3nt	CDR3aa
.	.	TRBJ2-7	TRBV28	TGTGCCAGCAGCCTCGGGACATACCCCTACGAGCAGTACTTC	CASSLGTYPYEQYF
.	few	TRBJ2-1	TRBV6-5	TGTGCCAGAGTCAACAGGGCTAGTGAGCAGTTCTTC	CARVNRASEQFF
.	few	TRBJ2-2	TRBV28	TGTGCCAGCAGTTTAAGCCCTGGAGTAATCGGTCCCGGGGAGCTGTTTTTT	CASSLSPGVIGPGELFF
.	few	TRBJ2-5	TRBV7-2	TGTGCCAGCAGCTTCCTCACCTCCCAAGAGACCCAGTACTTC	CASSFLTSQETQYF
.	few	TRBJ2-2	TRBV7-9	TGTGCCAGCAGCCTAGCCGGGGAGCTGTTTTTT	CASSLAGELFF
TRBD2	.	TRBJ2-1	TRBV2	TGTGCCAGCAGGAAAAGCGGGGGGAACTACAATGAGCAGTTCTTC	CASRKSGGNYNEQFF
TRBD1	.	TRBJ2-1	TRBV18	TGTGCCAGCTCACCCCGGGACAGCTCCTACAATGAGCAGTTCTTC	CASSPRDSSYNEQFF
.	few	TRBJ1-6	TRBV25-1	TGTGCCAGCAGTGAACAGGGCTATAATTCACCCCTCCACTTT	CASSEQGYNSPLHF
TRBD1	few	TRBJ2-5	TRBV5-6	TGTGCCAGCAGCTTGACAGGGGCAGAGACCCAGTACTTC	CASSLTGAETQYF
TRBD1	few	TRBJ2-1	TRBV18	TGTGCCAGCTCAGAGACAGGGAAGAATGAGCAGTTCTTC	CASSETGKNEQFF
.	few	TRBJ1-6	TRBV27	TGTGCCAGCAGTTTGTTCAGGCCGAGGGATTCACCCCTCCACTTT	CASSLFRPRDSPLHF
.	.	TRBJ1-1	TRBV7-2	TGTGCCAGCAGCACTGGACAGACGAACACTGAAGCTTTCTTT	CASSTGQTNTEAFF
TRBD1	.	TRBJ2-2	TRBV9	TGTGCCAGCAGTCGGGACAGGGTTTCCGGGGAGCTGTTTTTT	CASSRDRVSGELFF
.	.	TRBJ1-1	TRBV6-6	TGTGCCAGCAGTTACTCGACGCCCCCTGAAGCTTTCTTT	CASSYSTPPEAFF
.	few	TRBJ2-2	TRBV7-9	TGTGCCAGCAGCTTATTTGTGGGGGCGAACACCGGGGAGCTGTTTTTT	CASSLFVGANTGELFF
TRBD1	.	TRBJ1-1	TRBV29-1	TGCAGCGGGGGACAGGAGGGCACTGAAGCTTTCTTT	CSGGQEGTEAFF
TRBD1	.	TRBJ1-2	TRBV28	TGTGCCAGCAGGCCCCCAGGGGGTTCCTATGGCTACACCTTC	CASRPPGGSYGYTF
TRBD1	.	TRBJ1-5	TRBV18	TGTGCCAGCTCGTCCGGGACAGACCCTAATCAGCCCCAGCATTTT	CASSSGTDPNQPQHF
TRBD1	.	TRBJ2-2	TRBV2	TGTGCCAGCGTGGACAGGGCTGGCACCGGGGAGCTGTTTTTT	CASVDRAGTGELFF
TRBD1	few	TRBJ2-1	TRBV5-1	TGCGCCAGCAGCCCGCGACAGGGATACAATGAGCAGTTCTTC	CASSPRQGYNEQFF
.	few	TRBJ2-1	TRBV30	TGTGCCTGGAGTAAACAGGCGTCCCTATACAATGAGCAGTTCTTC	CAWSKQASLYNEQFF
TRBD1	.	TRBJ2-1	TRBV9	TGTGCCAGCAGCGTAGGAGACAGGGTCTCCAATGAGCAGTTCTTC	CASSVGDRVSNEQFF
TRBD1	few	TRBJ1-5	TRBV29-1	TGCAGCGTTGCCGGGACAGGGAGAGATCAGCCCCAGCATTTT	CSVAGTGRDQPQHF
TRBD1	.	TRBJ2-5	TRBV5-1	TGCGCCAGCAGCCCAAACCTACAGGGGTTAAGAGAGACCCAGTACTTC	CASSPNLQGLRETQYF
.	few	TRBJ2-2	TRBV5-1	TGCGCCAGCAGCTTGCTCCAGATGAACACCGGGGAGCTGTTTTTT	CASSLLQMNTGELFF
.	.	TRBJ2-6	TRBV4-2	TGTGCCAGCGCGGGACTGAGCTCTGGGGCCAACGTCCTGACTTTC	CASAGLSSGANVLTF
.	few	TRBJ1-5	TRBV6-1	TGTGCCAGCAGTGACAGGGGAAGCAATCAGCCCCAGCATTTT	CASSDRGSNQPQHF
.	.	TRBJ1-4	TRBV4-3	TGCGCCAGCAGCCAACAGCGGTCAACTAATGAAAAACTGTTTTTT	CASSQQRSTNEKLFF
.	many	TRBJ2-5	TRBV30	TGTGCCTGGAGTCCCCGAACAGGAGGCCTCTGGCAGTACTTC	CAWSPRTGGLWQYF
.	few	TRBJ2-3	TRBV5-1	TGCGCCAGCACCTTAGGAGCAGATACGCAGTATTTT	CASTLGADTQYF
.	few	TRBJ1-1	TRBV6-5	TGTGCCAGCAGGAATCAAATCGGGGGATACACTGAAGCTTTCTTT	CASRNQIGGYTEAFF
.	few	TRBJ2-1	TRBV2	TGTGCCAGCAGTGAAATGGACATTGAGCAGTTCTTC	CASSEMDIEQFF
.	.	TRBJ2-7	TRBV7-2	TGTGCCAGCAGCTTCCCTAGTCGAAGCTCCTACGAGCAGTACTTC	CASSFPSRSSYEQYF
.	.	TRBJ2-4	TRBV7-2	TGTGCCAGCAGCTTGCCCCTAGCCAAAAACATTCAGTACTTC	CASSLPLAKNIQYF
.	few	TRBJ2-1	TRBV7-2	TGTGCCAGCAGCTTAGTTCAGGGCTATGAGCAGTTCTTC	CASSLVQGYEQFF
.	.	TRBJ1-6	TRBV11-3	TGTGCCAGCAGCTTAGATAACAGGGCCCTCCACTTT	CASSLDNRALHF